The clone carrying this TCR beta chain was recorded many times. V dropped 3 bases and J dropped 5; count of bases not matched to a gene: 7. The CDR3 contains 14 residues. Germline V gene sequence: CDR1 DFQATT, CDR2 SNEGSKA (reference sequence). The sample originates from a study of T cells in Graves' hyperthyroidism and ophthalmopathy. Authors of the study amplified TCR beta CDR3 regions from RNA transcripts. HTBI primers were employed in a first-round RT-PCR of the TCR CDR3. One entry per CDR3 protein results from TCRdb running MiXCR on the multiplex PCR reads. The sample shows 640,000 or so distinct CDR3 sequences, 14% of them seen only once. Fresh peripheral blood, more than 8 ml of it, supplied the PBMCs.

The TCR sequence derives from a young woman with Graves' ophthalmopathy. This chain uses TRBV20-1 with TRBJ2-1; 7 bases fit TRBD2. Sample: blood. CDR3 in amino acids: CSASRTSADNEQFF. The CDR3 bases are TGCAGTGCTAGCCGCACTAGCGCCGACAATGAGCAGTTCTTC.